These 12 T cell receptor beta chains share one sample of origin, sequenced in a study of cytomegalovirus exposure and HLA in healthy donors (dated by TCRdb to about 2017). Libraries were made using the immunoSEQ multiplex PCR assay. TCRdb mirrors the immuneACCESS table, restricted to in-frame sequences. Some clones are absent from its copies; in checked studies, under half trace to an unresolved V gene, and the reason for the others is unknown. Across this sample there are 150,000 to 180,000 clones, with roughly 84% seen only once. 2.1% of the sample lies in the top ten. The sequencing input was PBMCs. The source of these receptors is a human donor in good health.

The V and J genes are TRBV20-1 and TRBJ2-1, with 8 positions matching TRBD2. J gave up 13 bases and V 3 bases, and 5 bases lay outside the gene matches. CDR3 length: 11 residues. The germline CDR1 and CDR2 sequences are DFQATT and SNEGSKA (reference sequence). The DNA of the CDR3 is TGCAGTGCTAGTTCCGGGGGGGCACAGTTCTTC. Its protein is CSASSGGAQFF.

The rearrangement uses TRBV5-5 and TRBJ2-7; 8 nucleotides match TRBD1. The CDR3 spans 15 residues. Germline values: CDR1 SGHKS, CDR2 YYEKEE (reference sequence). V gave up 4 bases and J gave up 2 bases; unmatched junction bases: 8. The CDR3 here is CASSPDRVRPYEQYF. In DNA, the CDR3 is TGTGCCAGCAGCCCGGACAGGGTTAGGCCCTACGAGCAGTACTTC.

The rearrangement uses TRBV29-1 and TRBJ1-2, with no clear D. This CDR3 spans 12 amino acids. Germline V CDR1 and CDR2: SQVTM, ANQGSEA. Trimming shortened V by 4 bases and J by 2 bases, and 8 bases separated the two germline ends. This chain's CDR3 is CSVVTVNYGYTF. In DNA, the CDR3 is TGCAGCGTTGTAACGGTGAACTATGGCTACACCTTC.

This clone was counted a single time. The chain couples TRBV2 to TRBJ1-1; possibly TRBD1 for D (5 bases). Per germline, CDR1 SNHLY and CDR2 FYNNEI. The CDR3 is made up of 16 amino acids. The ends were cut back, 0 bases at V and 1 base at J, with 12 bases in the middle. The CDR3, as DNA: TGTGCCAGCAGTGAAGCAGACAGTATCGGGAACACTGAAGCTTTCTTT. Protein: CASSEADSIGNTEAFF.

The V gene is TRBV7-8, the J gene TRBJ1-1, with D perhaps TRBD1 (5 bases). This CDR3 is built from 13 residues. The V end was cut by 4 bases, the J end by 1 base, with 7 bases between. The germline V gene has CDR1 SGHVS and CDR2 FQNEAQ. CDR3 in amino acids: CASSYRRNTEAFF. For the CDR3, the DNA is TGTGCCAGCAGCTACAGGAGGAACACTGAAGCTTTCTTT.

The DNA for the CDR3 is TGTGCCAGTAGAGACAGGTCTGAAGCTTTCTTT. The encoded protein is CASRDRSEAFF. V usage is TRBV19 and J usage is TRBJ1-1; D is possibly TRBD1 (6 bases). Germline assignment: CDR1 LNHDA and CDR2 SQIVND (reference sequence). The V end lost 6 bases, the J end lost 6 bases, and 8 bases lay between the germline ends. The CDR3 runs 11 residues.

CDR3 nucleotide sequence: TGTGCCATCAGTGAGGATCGGGAGGGTGGCTACACCTTC. Translating it yields CAISEDREGGYTF. The chain carries TRBV10-3 and TRBJ1-2, with D unresolved. With 2 bases removed from V and 7 bases from J, the gap between germline ends came to 11 bases. The CDR3 length is 13 residues. Germline CDR1 is ENHRY and CDR2 is SYGVKD.

The rearrangement joins TRBV25-1 to TRBJ1-4; TRBD1 might be the D (6 bases). This CDR3 region has 12 residues. The V and J ends lost 2 bases and 8 bases respectively, with 6 bases between them. Germline assignment: CDR1 MGHDK and CDR2 SYGVNS. This CDR3 is CASSERGEKLFF. CDR3 coding DNA: TGTGCCAGCAGTGAAAGGGGGGAAAAACTGTTTTTT.

This clone occurred once. V usage is TRBV2 and J usage is TRBJ2-5; 7 bases fit TRBD1. The germline V gene has CDR1 SNHLY and CDR2 FYNNEI. J lost 2 bases, V lost 6 bases, and 9 bases had no gene match. This CDR3 contains 15 residues. The CDR3 reads CASRYDRVGQETQYF. The CDR3, as DNA: TGTGCCAGCAGGTACGACAGGGTAGGACAAGAGACCCAGTACTTC.

This CDR3 reads CASSSRQFQETQYF. CDR3 sequence (DNA): TGTGCCAGCAGTTCCCGACAGTTCCAAGAGACCCAGTACTTC. V usage is TRBV27 and J usage is TRBJ2-5; D perhaps matches TRBD1 (5 bases). V was trimmed by 4 bases and J by 1 base, leaving 10 bases between them. The CDR3 extends over 14 amino acids. The V gene's germline CDR1 is MNHEY and CDR2 SMNVEV (reference sequence).

The V call is TRBV5-1, the J call TRBJ1-1; D is unresolved. CDR1 and CDR2 from the germline V gene are SGHRS and YFSETQ. V was cut by 0 bases and J by 1 base, with 13 bases left in between. This CDR3 is built from 16 residues. This CDR3 reads CASSLDGRPSNTEAFF. For the CDR3, the DNA is TGCGCCAGCAGCTTGGACGGCAGGCCATCGAACACTGAAGCTTTCTTT.

V and J are TRBV27 and TRBJ1-5; TRBD1 matches at 9 bases. Looked up from germline, CDR1 is MNHEY and CDR2 is SMNVEV (reference sequence). The CDR3 sequence is 14 residues long. J was trimmed by 6 bases and V by 5 bases; bases with no gene match: 5. The CDR3 DNA reads as TGTGCCAGCAGTATATGGGGACAGGGTCAGCCCCAGCATTTT. This encodes CASSIWGQGQPQHF.